Included here is one TCR beta chain sequence, with context. As processed by the authors: The assay estimated nucleated cells by amplifying reference gene primers. The repertoire was sequenced with immunoSEQ multiplex PCR; TCRdb's copy has only in-frame clones and lacks some. The D gene and trimming were derived from the DNA, and the V and J assignments and clone size from that table. The table shows under 350,000 clones, with 80% to 90% occurring only once. These data are taken from a study of blood T cell repertoires in COVID-19. For the study at large: Spain, Italy and the United States supplied samples that represented acute and convalescent COVID-19. T cells, B-cell-depleted T cells, or PBMCs supplied cDNA or gDNA.

V dropped 4 bases and J dropped 4 bases, with 5 bases sitting between them. Germline V CDR1 and CDR2: WNHNN, SYGVQD (reference sequence). The CDR3 is 11 amino acids. The source material was peripheral blood. The J gene is TRBJ2-7, the V gene TRBV10-1; D is undetermined. This TCR came from a man aged 40-49 years with acute or convalescent COVID-19. As DNA, the CDR3 is TGCGCCAGCAGTGGCGGATACGAGCAGTACTTC. Translated, it gives CASSGGYEQYF.